Each of the 31 T cell receptor beta chains below was sequenced from the same sample in a study of OX40 agonist ivuxolimab in advanced cancers. Profiled with immunoSEQ multiplex PCR; TCRdb holds only in-frame clones, not every one. The sample has tens of thousands of clones, roughly nine tenths seen once. Here the sequenced sample was CD4+ or CD8+ T cells sorted from blood, taken in a trial of the OX40 agonist ivuxolimab. Source of these receptors: an adult with an advanced solid tumor such as melanoma, head and neck, liver or kidney cancer.

V is TRBV20-1 and J is TRBJ1-2; 7 bases fit TRBD1. With V trimmed by 6 bases and J by 12 bases, 7 bases remained unmatched. From germline, CDR1 is DFQATT and CDR2 SNEGSKA (reference sequence). This CDR3 is built from 10 residues. Written as DNA, the CDR3 is TGCAGTGCGCAGGACAGGACCAACACCTTC. It translates to CSAQDRTNTF.

The chain uses TRBV18 and TRBJ1-1; D not certain. Germline-derived CDR1 and CDR2 are KGHSH and LQKENI. Between the trimmed V and J ends, which lost 1 base and 1 base, there was a span of 4 bases. This CDR3 contains 13 residues. CDR3 sequence reads: CASSPLTNTEAFF. CDR3 DNA sequence: TGTGCCAGCTCACCACTAACGAACACTGAAGCTTTCTTT.

A single count supports this clone. This chain uses TRBV5-1 with TRBJ1-2, with D unclear. The V and J ends lost 3 bases and 4 bases respectively, with 10 bases between them. CDR1 and CDR2 from the germline V gene are SGHRS and YFSETQ. The CDR3 is 13 residues long. This CDR3 reads CASSSTRAYGYTF. The CDR3 DNA follows: TGCGCCAGCAGCTCCACGAGGGCCTATGGCTACACCTTC.

This clone was recorded once. The genes are TRBV5-1 and TRBJ2-3; TRBD2 matches 8 bases. Per germline, CDR1 SGHRS and CDR2 YFSETQ. V shed 4 bases, J shed 1 base, and the junction held 5 bases outside the gene matches. This CDR3 comprises 15 residues. CDR3 in DNA: TGCGCCAGCAGCGCGGGGGGTCATCGCACAGATACGCAGTATTTT. This translates into CASSAGGHRTDTQYF.

The chain has TRBV5-6 and TRBJ2-4; TRBD2 matches 8 bases. The CDR3 extends over 15 amino acids. Germline V lookup: CDR1 SGHDT, CDR2 YYEEEE. The J segment lost 7 bases and the V segment lost 0 bases, leaving 6 bases of the junction unmatched. The CDR3 sequence: CASSLAAGGWNIQYF. CDR3 DNA sequence: TGTGCCAGCAGCTTGGCTGCGGGGGGCTGGAACATTCAGTACTTC.

This chain joins TRBV6-5 and TRBJ2-4; TRBD2 aligns across 8 bases. J was trimmed by 7 bases and V by 8 bases; bases with no gene match: 7. Germline-derived CDR1 and CDR2 are MNHEY and SVGAGI. This CDR3 is 13 amino acids long. CDR3 protein: CASLAAGVNIQYF. Here the CDR3 DNA reads TGTGCCAGCTTGGCAGCGGGAGTTAACATTCAGTACTTC.

Regarding this clone: Other DNA sequences in this specimen translate into the identical CDR3. J is TRBJ2-7 and V is TRBV11-2; TRBD2 matches 11 bases. Germline CDR1 is SGHAT and CDR2 is FQNNGV. The CDR3 length is 17 residues. Trimming at V came to 6 bases and at J to 1 base, leaving 11 bases not matched to a gene. The CDR3 DNA reads as TGTGCCAGCAGTTTCGGCCCAGGGACTAGCGGATCCTACGAGCAGTACTTC. This codes for CASSFGPGTSGSYEQYF. Together with reference TRBV11-2 and TRBJ2-7, the CDR3 gives the full variable domain: EAGVAQSPRYKIIEKRQSVAFWCNPISGHATLYWYQQILGQGPKLLIQFQNNGVVDDSQLPKDRFSAERLKGVDSTLKIQPAKLEDSAVYLCASSFGPGTSGSYEQYFGPGTRLTVT.

This clone appeared once. The germline gene is not matched at one end of the junction; a read error may be the cause. The chain combines TRBV16 with TRBJ2-7; 13 nucleotides match TRBD2. Germline V gene data show CDR1 as KGHSY and CDR2 as FQNENV. The CDR3 covers 14 residues. CDR3 sequence reads: CASSQSVGTSGNVF. DNA for the CDR3: TGTGCCAGCAGCCAAAGCGTCGGGACTAGCGGGAACGTTTTC. Complete variable domain (other parts from reference TRBV16 and TRBJ2-7): GEEVAQTPKHLVRGEGQKAKLYCAPIKGHSYVFWYQQVLKNEFKFLISFQNENVFDETGMPKERFSAKCLPNSPCSLEIQATKLEDSAVYFCASSQSVGTSGNVFGPGTRLTVT.

The J gene is TRBJ2-6, the V gene TRBV11-2; TRBD1 agrees at 9 bases. The V and J ends lost 11 bases and 12 bases, in that order; junction bases with no gene match: 11. From germline, CDR1 is SGHAT and CDR2 FQNNGV. The CDR3 contains 13 residues. CDR3 DNA: TGTGCCCTCGGAGGGACAGGGCTCCTCGTCCTGACTTTC. This gives the protein CALGGTGLLVLTF. Full variable domain (missing parts from reference TRBV11-2 and TRBJ2-6): EAGVAQSPRYKIIEKRQSVAFWCNPISGHATLYWYQQILGQGPKLLIQFQNNGVVDDSQLPKDRFSAERLKGVDSTLKIQPAKLEDSAVYLCALGGTGLLVLTFGAGSRLTVL.

The rearrangement links TRBV6-6 to TRBJ1-1; D uncertain. There are 15 residues in the CDR3. Germline values: CDR1 MNHNY, CDR2 SVGAGI (reference sequence). Trimming removed 5 bases from V and 0 bases from J, with 13 bases in between. The CDR3 here is CASSTIQTLNTEAFF. The CDR3 nucleotides are TGTGCCAGCAGTACCATACAGACCTTGAACACTGAAGCTTTCTTT.

This chain uses TRBV2 with TRBJ2-3, with 12 bases matching TRBD2. The CDR3 covers 18 residues. Unmatched junction bases numbered 9, after V lost 4 bases and J lost 1 base. Germline V CDR1 and CDR2: SNHLY, FYNNEI. The CDR3 reads CASSVHLASGGGTDTQYF. CDR3 bases: TGTGCCAGCAGTGTACATCTGGCTAGCGGGGGGGGCACAGATACGCAGTATTTT. Using reference TRBV2 and TRBJ2-3 for the parts outside the CDR3, the full variable domain is EPEVTQTPSHQVTQMGQEVILRCVPISNHLYFYWYRQILGQKVEFLVSFYNNEISEKSEIFDDQFSVERPDGSNFTLKIRSTKLEDSAMYFCASSVHLASGGGTDTQYFGPGTRLTVL.

The gene calls are TRBV18 and TRBJ2-5; D is possibly TRBD2 (5 bases). This CDR3 spans 14 amino acids. With 4 bases removed from V and 2 bases from J, the gap between germline ends came to 11 bases. CDR1 is KGHSH and CDR2 is LQKENI in the germline V gene. The CDR3 spells CASSLLGPQETQYF. In DNA, the CDR3 is TGTGCCAGCTCACTACTAGGACCGCAAGAGACCCAGTACTTC.

The chain uses TRBV9 and TRBJ2-5, with D possibly matching TRBD1 (6 bases). The DNA end favors TRBJ2-7, so the J call may be wrong. The CDR3 extends over 15 amino acids. The germline CDR1 and CDR2 sequences are SGDLS and YYNGEE. CDR3 in DNA: TGTGCCAGCAGCGGTGGGCAGGGGTTCATCTACGAGCAGTACTTC. Encoded protein: CASSGGQGFIYEQYF.

The chain combines TRBV4-2 with TRBJ1-3; a weak D match, TRBD1 (5 bases). Trimming shortened V by 4 bases and J by 0 bases, and 13 bases separated the two germline ends. Germline V CDR1 and CDR2: LGHNA, YNFKEQ. The CDR3 spans 16 residues. CDR3 DNA: TGTGCCAGCAGCCGCACCCCAGGGTACTCTGGAAACACCATATATTTT. The encoded protein is CASSRTPGYSGNTIYF.

The chain couples TRBV10-2 to TRBJ2-7, with 8 bases identical to TRBD1. Germline V gene lookup returns CDR1 WSHSY and CDR2 SAAADI. This CDR3 region has 14 residues. Trimming took 6 bases from V and 1 from J; bases not matched to a gene: 5. Here the CDR3 DNA reads TGCGCCAGCAGCAGGACAGGGATATCCTACGAGCAGTACTTC. This gives the protein CASSRTGISYEQYF.

The chain carries TRBV9 and TRBJ2-7; 7 bases match TRBD1. The V gene end was trimmed by 7 bases and the J gene end by 6 bases; junction bases not matched to a gene: 10. CDR1 is SGDLS, CDR2 YYNGEE, per germline. CDR3 length equals 13 residues. CDR3 residues: CASGKTGTGEQYF. CDR3 coding DNA: TGTGCCAGCGGGAAGACAGGGACGGGCGAGCAGTACTTC.

This clone was observed a single time. The chain uses TRBV5-1 and TRBJ1-2, with D perhaps TRBD1 (5 bases). Trimming pared 0 bases from V and 6 bases from J, leaving 15 bases between. Germline V gene lookup returns CDR1 SGHRS and CDR2 YFSETQ. The CDR3 totals 15 residues. CDR3 DNA: TGCGCCAGCAGCTTGGAGGTAGGGGTCCCAAATGGCTACACCTTC. Residues: CASSLEVGVPNGYTF.

The genes are TRBV28 and TRBJ1-2, with 7 nucleotides matching TRBD1. CDR1 is MDHEN, CDR2 SYDVKM, per germline. The CDR3 consists of 14 residues. With 7 bases clipped from V and 7 bases from J, the junction kept 12 bases outside the gene matches. The chain's CDR3 is CASITQGNPGGYTF. CDR3 coding DNA: TGTGCCAGCATCACACAGGGGAATCCAGGTGGCTACACCTTC.

The V and J genes are TRBV2 and TRBJ1-1, with D tentatively TRBD1 (6 bases). Germline V gene sequence: CDR1 SNHLY, CDR2 FYNNEI. This CDR3 is 15 amino acids long. Trimming removed 5 bases from V and 2 bases from J, with 15 bases in between. CDR3 nucleotides: TGTGCCAGCAGTCGTGAGACAGGCTATAACACTGAAGCTTTCTTT. Amino acid sequence: CASSRETGYNTEAFF.

The chain recombines TRBV19 with TRBJ1-5; D possibly corresponds to TRBD1 (5 bases). Deletions cut 1 base from V and 1 base from J, with 8 bases between. Per the germline V gene, CDR1 is LNHDA and CDR2 is SQIVND (reference sequence). The CDR3 is 15 amino acids. CDR3 amino acids: CASSIVGESNQPQHF. The DNA for the CDR3 is TGTGCCAGTAGTATAGTAGGGGAAAGCAATCAGCCCCAGCATTTT.

The chain couples TRBV19 to TRBJ2-7, with D uncertain. Deletions cut 2 bases from V and 2 bases from J, with 13 bases between. Germline V gene sequence: CDR1 LNHDA, CDR2 SQIVND (reference sequence). The CDR3 is 15 amino acids. The CDR3: CASSISASTTYEQYF. CDR3 coding DNA: TGTGCCAGTAGTATAAGTGCCAGCACCACCTACGAGCAGTACTTC.

The V call is TRBV27, the J call TRBJ2-5; no clear D gene. Trimming removed 0 bases from V and 4 bases from J, with 12 bases in between. Germline V lookup: CDR1 MNHEY, CDR2 SMNVEV (reference sequence). The CDR3 spans 15 residues. CDR3 nucleotides: TGTGCCAGCAGTTTATCGGCCCCCGCCAGAGAGACCCAGTACTTC. Its protein product is CASSLSAPARETQYF.

V and J are TRBV5-5 and TRBJ1-2, with a weak D call TRBD1 (6 bases). The CDR3 runs to 16 residues. The germline gives CDR1 SGHKS, CDR2 YYEKEE (reference sequence). V lost 0 bases and J 4 bases, leaving 16 bases between the germline ends. CDR3 sequence: CASSLVSGAVVYGYTF. The CDR3 region has the DNA TGTGCCAGCAGCTTGGTGTCGGGGGCCGTAGTCTATGGCTACACCTTC.

This clone turned up a few times. This rearrangement joins TRBV19 to TRBJ2-3; D unresolved. Germline V lookup: CDR1 LNHDA, CDR2 SQIVND (reference sequence). The CDR3 extends over 12 amino acids. V lost 6 bases and J 1 base, leaving 5 bases between the germline ends. CDR3 bases: TGTGCCAGTAGCGAACGCACAGATACGCAGTATTTT. It specifies CASSERTDTQYF.

V gene TRBV6-5 combines with J gene TRBJ2-5; weak D call: TRBD1 (5 bases). CDR3 length: 14 residues. Germline V gene sequence: CDR1 MNHEY, CDR2 SVGAGI. Trimming pared 6 bases from V and 11 bases from J, leaving 22 bases between. CDR3 sequence (DNA): TGTGCCAGCAGCCGCCAGGGTTTAACGGAGAAGCAGTACTTC. As protein: CASSRQGLTEKQYF.

V usage is TRBV14 and J usage is TRBJ1-2; D may be TRBD1 (5 bases). The CDR3 is 12 residues long. Germline V gene data show CDR1 as SGHDN and CDR2 as FVKESK. In nucleotides, the CDR3 is TGTGATGGGGGGGGTCCCCTCTATGGCTACACCTTC. It codes for CDGGGPLYGYTF.

The rearrangement links TRBV5-1 to TRBJ2-1; 11 bases fit TRBD1. Germline assignment: CDR1 SGHRS and CDR2 YFSETQ. The CDR3 length is 15 residues. V lost 2 bases and J lost 10; bases outside the gene matches: 8. This CDR3 reads CASSLGDRGMDEQFF. CDR3 nucleotide sequence: TGCGCCAGCAGCTTAGGGGACAGGGGGATGGACGAGCAGTTCTTC.

The chain couples TRBV6-5 to TRBJ2-1; TRBD1 agrees at 10 bases. V shed 6 bases, J shed 9 bases, and the junction held 5 bases outside the gene matches. Germline CDR1 MNHEY, CDR2 SVGAGI. The CDR3 has 13 residues. This CDR3 is CASRRQGAVEQFF. In DNA, the CDR3 is TGTGCCAGCAGACGACAGGGGGCAGTTGAGCAGTTCTTC.

The chain is built from TRBV11-2 and TRBJ2-3; D is ambiguous. V was shortened by 1 base and J by 6 bases, with 8 bases between the two germline ends. From germline, CDR1 is SGHAT and CDR2 FQNNGV. The CDR3 has 13 amino acids. The CDR3 here is CASSLGYGDTQYF. CDR3 DNA sequence: TGTGCCAGCAGCTTAGGGTACGGGGATACGCAGTATTTT.

J is TRBJ2-5 and V is TRBV10-3; D not certain. Trimming left V 3 bases short and J 5 bases short, with 16 bases between. Germline loops: CDR1 ENHRY, CDR2 SYGVKD. The CDR3 has 15 residues. The CDR3 protein is CAISDWESESETQYF. The CDR3 DNA follows: TGTGCCATCAGTGATTGGGAATCAGAATCGGAGACCCAGTACTTC.

This rearrangement joins TRBV15 to TRBJ2-7, with TRBD2 matching 12 bases. The CDR3 is made up of 15 amino acids. With V trimmed by 0 bases and J by 3 bases, 0 bases remained unmatched. Germline CDR1 reads LNHNV; CDR2 reads YYDKDF (reference sequence). CDR3 coding DNA: TGTGCCACCAGCAGAGAACTAGCGGGGGGCTACGAGCAGTACTTC. As protein: CATSRELAGGYEQYF.